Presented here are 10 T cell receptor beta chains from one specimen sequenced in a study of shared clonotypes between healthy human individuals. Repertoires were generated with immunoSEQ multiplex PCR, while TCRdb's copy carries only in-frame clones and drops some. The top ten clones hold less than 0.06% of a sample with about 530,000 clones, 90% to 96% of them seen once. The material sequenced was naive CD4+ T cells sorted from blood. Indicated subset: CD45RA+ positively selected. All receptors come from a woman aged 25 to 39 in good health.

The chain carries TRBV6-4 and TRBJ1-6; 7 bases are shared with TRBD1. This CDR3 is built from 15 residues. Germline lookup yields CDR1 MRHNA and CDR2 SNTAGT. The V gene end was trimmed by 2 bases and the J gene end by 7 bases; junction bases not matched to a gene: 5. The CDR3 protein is CASSDEQGRNSPLHF. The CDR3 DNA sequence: TGTGCCAGCAGTGACGAACAGGGGCGGAATTCACCCCTCCACTTT.

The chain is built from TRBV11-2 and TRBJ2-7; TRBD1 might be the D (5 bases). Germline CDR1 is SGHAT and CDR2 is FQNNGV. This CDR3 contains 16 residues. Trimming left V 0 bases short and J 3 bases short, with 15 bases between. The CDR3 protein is CASSLEGWQGVYEQYF. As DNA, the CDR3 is TGTGCCAGCAGCTTAGAGGGGTGGCAGGGTGTCTACGAGCAGTACTTC. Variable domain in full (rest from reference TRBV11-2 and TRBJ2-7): EAGVAQSPRYKIIEKRQSVAFWCNPISGHATLYWYQQILGQGPKLLIQFQNNGVVDDSQLPKDRFSAERLKGVDSTLKIQPAKLEDSAVYLCASSLEGWQGVYEQYFGPGTRLTVT.

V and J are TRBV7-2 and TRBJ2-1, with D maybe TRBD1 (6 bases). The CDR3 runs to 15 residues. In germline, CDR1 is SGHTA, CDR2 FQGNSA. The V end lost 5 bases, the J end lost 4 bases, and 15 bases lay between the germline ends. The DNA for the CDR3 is TGTGCCAGCAGCCGTACCGGGACAAATTACAATGAGCAGTTCTTC. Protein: CASSRTGTNYNEQFF.

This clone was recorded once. CDR3 in DNA: TGTGCCAGCAACAGAGACAGGGTGGGAGGAAACACCATATATTTT. Protein product: CASNRDRVGGNTIYF. V is TRBV11-2 and J is TRBJ1-3; TRBD1 agrees at 7 bases. V gave up 7 bases and J gave up 4 bases; unmatched junction bases: 10. This CDR3 has 15 residues. CDR1 and CDR2 (germline): SGHAT, FQNNGV.

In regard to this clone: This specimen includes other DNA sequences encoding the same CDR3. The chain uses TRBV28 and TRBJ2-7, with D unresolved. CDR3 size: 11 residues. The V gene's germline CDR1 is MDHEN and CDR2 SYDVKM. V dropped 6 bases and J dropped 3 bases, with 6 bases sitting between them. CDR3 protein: CASSRFYEQYF. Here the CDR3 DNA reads TGTGCCAGCAGCCGCTTCTACGAGCAGTACTTC. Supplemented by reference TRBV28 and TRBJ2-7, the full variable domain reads DVKVTQSSRYLVKRTGEKVFLECVQDMDHENMFWYRQDPGLGLRLIYFSYDVKMKEKGDIPEGYSVSREKKERFSLILESASTNQTSMYLCASSRFYEQYFGPGTRLTVT.

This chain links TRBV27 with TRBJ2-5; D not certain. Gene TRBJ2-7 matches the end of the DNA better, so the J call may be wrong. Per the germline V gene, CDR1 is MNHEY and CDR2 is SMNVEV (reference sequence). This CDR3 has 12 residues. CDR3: CASSSRAYEQYF. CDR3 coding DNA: TGTGCCAGCAGTTCCCGAGCCTACGAGCAGTACTTC.

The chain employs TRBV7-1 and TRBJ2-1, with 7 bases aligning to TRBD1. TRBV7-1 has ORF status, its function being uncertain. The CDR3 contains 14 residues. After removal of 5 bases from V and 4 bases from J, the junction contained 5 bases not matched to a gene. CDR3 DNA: TGTGCCAGCAGCCACAGACAGGGATACAATGAGCAGTTCTTC. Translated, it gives CASSHRQGYNEQFF.

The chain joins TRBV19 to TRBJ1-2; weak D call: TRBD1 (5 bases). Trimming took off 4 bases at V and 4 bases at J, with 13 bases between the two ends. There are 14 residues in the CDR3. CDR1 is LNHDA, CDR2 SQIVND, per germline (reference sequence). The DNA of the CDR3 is TGTGCCAGTAGTACGAGGGACGCCTTCTATGGCTACACCTTC. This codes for CASSTRDAFYGYTF.

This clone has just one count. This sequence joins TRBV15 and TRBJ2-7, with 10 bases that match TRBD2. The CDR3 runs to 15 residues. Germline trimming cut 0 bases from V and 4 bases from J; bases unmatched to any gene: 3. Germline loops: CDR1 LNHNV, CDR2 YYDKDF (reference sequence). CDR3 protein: CATSRDPSGSYEQYF. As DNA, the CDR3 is TGTGCCACCAGCAGAGATCCTAGCGGGAGTTACGAGCAGTACTTC.

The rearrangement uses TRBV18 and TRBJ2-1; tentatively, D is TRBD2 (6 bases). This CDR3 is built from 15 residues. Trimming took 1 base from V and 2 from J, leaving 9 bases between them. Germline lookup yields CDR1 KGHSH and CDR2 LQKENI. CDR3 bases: TGTGCCAGCTCACCACTTAGCGGTACCTACAATGAGCAGTTCTTC. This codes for CASSPLSGTYNEQFF.